The sequence of this TCR beta chain was determined in a study of T cell repertoires in ileal Crohn's disease. Generated by immunoSEQ multiplex PCR, the TCRdb table keeps only in-frame clones and is missing some. Altogether some 15,000 clones are present, about 85% being singletons, with the ten largest covering 5.5% to 7.5%. Notes on the study in general: All patients with clonality above 26.8% had endoscopic recurrence. Active smokers at surgery had more clonal expansions than non-smokers. Mucosal expansions were suggested to be mainly CD8 T cells.

Points on this clone: The antigen is undetermined.

Sequencing input: ileal tissue. This receptor was taken from an adult with Crohn's disease.

As DNA, the CDR3 is TGTGCCATTCAACAGGGGGTCAACACTGAAGCTTTCTTT. Translated, it gives CAIQQGVNTEAFF. This chain uses TRBV10-3 with TRBJ1-1; 8 bases are a match to TRBD1. V was clipped by 9 bases and J by 2 bases; unmatched bases: 5. Germline loops: CDR1 ENHRY, CDR2 SYGVKD. The CDR3 runs 13 residues.